This T cell receptor beta chain was documented in a study of cytomegalovirus exposure and HLA in healthy donors. Study findings and constraints: Versus the roughly 700-donor mean, an Asian-associated ancestry cluster reportedly showed fewer N-insertions in a later analysis. An analysis that was carried out later associated 15,000 to 20,000 TCR beta sequences with HLA alleles at 0.05 false discovery rate. Later work found most CMV-associated TCR beta chains apparently HLA-restricted. Many donors carried some public TCRs, although rarity characterized most TCR sequences.

Vbeta (60) and Jbeta (13) primers were used in the PCR. The repertoire was sequenced with immunoSEQ multiplex PCR; TCRdb's copy has only in-frame clones and lacks some. The sample holds about 120,000 clones; 50% to 70% are singletons and the top ten take roughly 10%. Comments on this clone: The antigen remains undetermined.

From germline, CDR1 is MDHEN and CDR2 SYDVKM. The CDR3 has 14 amino acids. V gave up 5 bases and J gave up 6 bases; unmatched junction bases: 8. Sequencing used PBMCs. This chain connects TRBV28 to TRBJ1-2, with 8 positions matching TRBD1. The origin of this receptor is a woman in her thirties or forties in good health and CMV-seropositive. The chain's CDR3 is CASSPPGQDHGYTF. The CDR3 bases are TGTGCCAGCAGTCCGCCGGGACAGGATCATGGCTACACCTTC.